This T cell receptor beta chain was sequenced in a study of T cell responses to AZD1222 COVID-19 vaccine. Measured with immunoSEQ multiplex PCR; TCRdb has only the in-frame clones, and not every one. Here the sample spans about 120,000 clones, roughly nine tenths being singletons. Findings and caveats of the study: Vaccine-related CD4 TCRs covered spike, predominating at 160-218 and 743-854. Clonal diversity may have been underestimated, and the donors were mostly white British, with more females than males.

In the case of this clone: Its antigen is undetermined.

V was cut by 1 base and J by 0 bases, with 9 bases left in between. The CDR3 covers 16 residues. CDR1 and CDR2 (germline): LGHNA, YNFKEQ. The chain has TRBV4-2 and TRBJ2-2; no reliable D call. The sequence came from an adult who received the AZD1222 COVID-19 vaccine. The material sequenced was peripheral blood, taken 28 days after the second AZD1222 dose. For the CDR3, the DNA is TGTGCCAGCAGCCAAGCGACGGCTCCGAACACCGGGGAGCTGTTTTTT. Translating gives CASSQATAPNTGELFF.